These 11 T cell receptor beta chains came from one sample sequenced in a study of beta chain features in type 1 diabetes. The entirety of the isolated RNA underwent reverse transcription, so expressed TCRB transcripts were sequenced. The assay was immunoSEQ multiplex PCR, and TCRdb's table has in-frame clones only and misses some. Of 130,000 or so clones listed, roughly 10% were seen once; the top ten hold around 0.75%. Antigens of these TCRs are unknown. Study results and limitations: All four CD4+ subsets of Type 1 diabetes patients contained TCRB CDR3s that were moderately but significantly shorter.

The source material was central memory CD4+ T cells from blood. These receptors all stem from a man aged 25-45 years with type 1 diabetes.

This chain links TRBV15 with TRBJ2-3; perhaps TRBD2 as D (6 bases). The CDR3 runs 14 residues. V was pared by 9 bases and J by 4 bases, with 17 bases between. Germline V gives CDR1 LNHNV, CDR2 YYDKDF (reference sequence). The CDR3 protein is CATRDPGGADTQYF. The CDR3 DNA is TGTGCCACGCGGGACCCTGGAGGAGCAGATACGCAGTATTTT.

The chain's CDR3 is CASRRQGAGTGELFF. CDR3 coding DNA: TGTGCCAGTAGAAGACAGGGGGCGGGGACCGGGGAGCTGTTTTTT. The chain uses TRBV28 and TRBJ2-2, with 10 bases fitting TRBD1. Germline V gives CDR1 MDHEN, CDR2 SYDVKM. CDR3 length equals 15 residues. J gave up 5 bases and V 9 bases, and 9 bases lay outside the gene matches.

The sample holds a few counts of this clone. The chain is built from TRBV28 and TRBJ2-1, with TRBD2 matching 9 bases. CDR1 is MDHEN and CDR2 is SYDVKM in the germline V gene. The CDR3 length is 17 residues. Trimming at V came to 8 bases and at J to 4 bases, leaving 15 bases not matched to a gene. For the CDR3, the DNA is TGTGCCAGCTCCCGAGGTAGCGGGGGACTATTATACAATGAGCAGTTCTTC. It codes for CASSRGSGGLLYNEQFF.

This clone was observed a few times. The CDR3 region is CSVLDSKNIQYF. The CDR3 DNA sequence: TGCAGCGTCCTGGACAGTAAAAACATTCAGTACTTC. The rearrangement links TRBV29-1 to TRBJ2-4; a possible D gene is TRBD1 (6 bases). The V and J ends lost 6 bases and 4 bases respectively, with 10 bases between them. Germline-derived CDR1 and CDR2 are SQVTM and ANQGSEA. This CDR3 is 12 amino acids long.

The CDR3 loop reads CASNDERSTDTQYF. The CDR3 DNA reads TGTGCCAGTAACGACGAGCGATCCACAGATACGCAGTATTTT. The genes are TRBV19 and TRBJ2-3, with unresolved D. The V gene's germline CDR1 is LNHDA and CDR2 SQIVND (reference sequence). The V gene lost 7 bases and the J gene lost 2 bases, with 13 bases spanning the gap. The CDR3 extends over 14 amino acids.

The chain employs TRBV6-6 and TRBJ2-5, with D hard to call. Germline-derived CDR1 and CDR2 are MNHNY and SVGAGI (reference sequence). Trimming cost V 0 bases and J 5 bases, with 4 bases left between them. This CDR3 is 12 amino acids long. CDR3 DNA: TGTGCCAGCAGTTACTCCATGGAGACCCAGTACTTC. This gives the protein CASSYSMETQYF.

J is TRBJ1-5 and V is TRBV6-5; 9 bases fit TRBD1. Germline loops: CDR1 MNHEY, CDR2 SVGAGI. This CDR3 region has 14 residues. Unmatched junction bases numbered 4, after V lost 5 bases and J lost 5 bases. The CDR3 sequence: CASSRGQGHQPQHF. CDR3 bases: TGTGCCAGCAGTAGGGGACAGGGCCATCAGCCCCAGCATTTT.

The chain recombines TRBV4-3 with TRBJ2-7; D gene ambiguous. Per germline, CDR1 LGHNA and CDR2 YSLEER. The V end was cut by 0 bases, the J end by 3 bases, with 6 bases between. The CDR3 extends over 13 amino acids. The chain's CDR3 is CASSQEVGYEQYF. The CDR3 coding sequence is TGCGCCAGCAGCCAAGAGGTCGGCTACGAGCAGTACTTC.

This clone was counted between two and nine times. The rearrangement uses TRBV28 and TRBJ2-7, with D tentatively TRBD2 (7 bases). CDR3 size: 14 residues. V lost 5 bases and J 3 bases, leaving 14 bases between the germline ends. The germline gives CDR1 MDHEN, CDR2 SYDVKM. CDR3 residues: CASSGTGRGYEQYF. DNA of the CDR3: TGTGCCAGCAGTGGCACAGGGAGGGGCTACGAGCAGTACTTC.

J is TRBJ2-3 and V is TRBV28; tentative D call: TRBD2 (6 bases). The CDR3 has 16 residues. The ends were cut back, 8 bases at V and 0 bases at J, with 18 bases in the middle. Germline V gene sequence: CDR1 MDHEN, CDR2 SYDVKM. The CDR3 sequence is CASGELAGTSTDTQYF. CDR3 nucleotide sequence: TGTGCCAGCGGCGAACTTGCGGGGACTAGCACAGATACGCAGTATTTT.

This clone was counted between two and nine times. The rearrangement joins TRBV11-2 to TRBJ2-7; maybe TRBD2 (5 bases). Germline V lookup: CDR1 SGHAT, CDR2 FQNNGV. CDR3 size: 14 residues. With 5 bases removed from V and 1 base from J, the gap between germline ends came to 12 bases. CDR3 protein: CASSREVGSYEQYF. CDR3 sequence (DNA): TGTGCCAGCAGCCGGGAAGTGGGGTCCTACGAGCAGTACTTC.